A selection of T cell receptor beta chains follows, all from one sample in a study of T cell responses to AZD1222 COVID-19 vaccine. Some clones are missing from TCRdb's copy, which holds only in-frame ones; the method was immunoSEQ multiplex PCR. The repertoire includes 100,000 to 150,000 clones, over 75% of them detected once, and under 3.5% sits in the top ten. Specimen: peripheral blood, collected on day 0 of AZD1222 vaccination. These receptor sequences come from an adult in good health. Each CDR3 is given with its conserved first and last residue. D genes are given only for firm matches. The size of a clone is reported for some rows only, either as once, few or many, or as a class for expanded clones.

D gene,J gene,V gene,clone size,CDR3 DNA,CDR3 protein
TRBD2,TRBJ2-7,TRBV2,.,TGTGCCAGTGCGGGGGTCGTATCGTCCTACGAGCAGTACTTC,CASAGVVSSYEQYF
TRBD2,TRBJ2-7,TRBV28,.,TGTGCCAGCAGTTTAACTGGGCTAGCGGTAGGGTACGAGCAGTACTTC,CASSLTGLAVGYEQYF
.,TRBJ2-3,TRBV7-2,.,TGTGCCAGCAGCTCCAGCACAGATACGCAGTATTTT,CASSSSTDTQYF
.,TRBJ2-6,TRBV27,.,TGTGCCAGCAGTTTGGAGGGGGGGCCTTGGGCCGGGGCCAACGTCCTGACTTTC,CASSLEGGPWAGANVLTF
TRBD1,TRBJ1-3,TRBV28,.,TGTGCCAGCAGAGGCGGACAGGACCGATACTCTGGAAACACCATATATTTT,CASRGGQDRYSGNTIYF
.,TRBJ2-1,TRBV7-9,.,TGTGCCAGCAGCTTAGGTGAAGGCGAGCAGTTCTTC,CASSLGEGEQFF
TRBD1,TRBJ1-2,TRBV10-3,once,TGTGCCATCAGTGGCCCGACAGGGGGAAACTATGGCTACACCTTC,CAISGPTGGNYGYTF
.,TRBJ1-1,TRBV7-7,.,TGTGCCAGCAGCCCCCTTAGAACGGCGGACACTGAAGCTTTCTTT,CASSPLRTADTEAFF
TRBD1,TRBJ1-6,TRBV27,.,TGTGCCAGCAGTTTAGATAGGGGGCGGATTTCACCCCTCCACTTT,CASSLDRGRISPLHF
.,TRBJ2-3,TRBV30,once,TGTGCCTGGAGTGTACTAGCAGGGGGTTCAGATACGCAGTATTTT,CAWSVLAGGSDTQYF
TRBD1,TRBJ1-4,TRBV5-1,.,TGCGCCAGCAGCCCAACAGGGGTCCTTGAAAAACTGTTTTTT,CASSPTGVLEKLFF
.,TRBJ2-7,TRBV30,.,TGTGCCTGGAGTGTATTGGGGCGGCGAAGGGGAGGGCAGTACTTC,CAWSVLGRRRGGQYF
.,TRBJ2-7,TRBV18,.,TGTGCCAGCTCACCACCGCTTGGGACGGGCAGCTCCTACGAGCAGTACTTC,CASSPPLGTGSSYEQYF
.,TRBJ1-1,TRBV5-1,.,TGCGCCAGCAGCTTGACCGGGGACACTGAAGCTTTCTTT,CASSLTGDTEAFF
.,TRBJ2-1,TRBV3-1/TRBV3-2,.,TGTGCCAGCACTGAAACAGGCTCCTACAATGAGCAGTTCTTC,CASTETGSYNEQFF
.,TRBJ1-5,TRBV7-2,.,TGTGCCAGCAGCCCGAACGGGGTGGGAATCGGGCAGCCCCAGCATTTT,CASSPNGVGIGQPQHF
TRBD1,TRBJ1-4,TRBV18,.,TGTGCCAGCTCGCCCGGGACAGGGAATGAAAAACTGTTTTTT,CASSPGTGNEKLFF
.,TRBJ2-3,TRBV6-4,.,TGTGCCAGTTCGCGAATCCGCACAGATACGCAGTATTTT,CASSRIRTDTQYF
.,TRBJ2-7,TRBV27,.,TGTGCCAGCAGCAGTCCCTGGGGATACGAGCAGTACTTC,CASSSPWGYEQYF
.,TRBJ2-2,TRBV19,.,TGTGCCAGTAGTATACGAGGGGACACCGGGGAGCTGTTTTTT,CASSIRGDTGELFF
TRBD1,TRBJ1-1,TRBV5-6,.,TGTGCCAGCAGCTTTGACAGGGGCACTGAAGCTTTCTTT,CASSFDRGTEAFF
TRBD2,TRBJ2-3,TRBV18,.,TGTGCCAGCTCACCACCAGGCGGGGGGATGATGAGCACAGATACGCAGTATTTT,CASSPPGGGMMSTDTQYF
.,TRBJ1-5,TRBV19,once,TGTGCCAGTAGTATTACTGGGGAGACTAGCAATCAGCCCCAGCATTTT,CASSITGETSNQPQHF
.,TRBJ2-2,TRBV24-1,once,TGTGCCACCGCCAGGCCAGGGTTCACCGGGGAGCTGTTTTTT,CATARPGFTGELFF
.,TRBJ1-1,TRBV7-3,.,TGTGCCACCAATCTCAAGGAAGAGGTGGACACTGAAGCTTTCTTT,CATNLKEEVDTEAFF
.,TRBJ2-3,TRBV30,.,TGTGCCTGGAGTGTAATTGGCTTTAGCACAGATACGCAGTATTTT,CAWSVIGFSTDTQYF
TRBD2,TRBJ2-7,TRBV4-2,.,TGTGCCAGCAGCCAAACAATGGGGGGGTCCTACGAGCAGTACTTC,CASSQTMGGSYEQYF
.,TRBJ2-3,TRBV28,.,TGTGCCAGCAGTTCTTTCTTCCCGTCCGTCACAGATACGCAGTATTTT,CASSSFFPSVTDTQYF
TRBD1,TRBJ1-1,TRBV28,.,TGTGCCAGCAGCTCCACCGGGACAGCTAAATCGAACACTGAAGCTTTCTTT,CASSSTGTAKSNTEAFF
.,TRBJ2-5,TRBV5-1,.,TGCGCCAGCAGCCAAGGGACGGGGGAGACCCAGTACTTC,CASSQGTGETQYF
.,TRBJ1-4,TRBV10-3,.,TGTGCCATCAGTGAGTCCCCCCTGTGGGCACCGGGAGCAACTAATGAAAAACTGTTTTTT,CAISESPLWAPGATNEKLFF
.,TRBJ2-7,TRBV10-3,.,TGTGCCATCAGTGATACGACAGACACCTACGAGCAGTACTTC,CAISDTTDTYEQYF
.,TRBJ1-5,TRBV10-1,.,TGCGCCAGCAGTGAGTCGTCAGGGAATCAGCCCCAGCATTTT,CASSESSGNQPQHF
.,TRBJ1-1,TRBV5-5,.,TGTGCCAGCAGCTTTTTGACAAACATGAACACTGAAGCTTTCTTT,CASSFLTNMNTEAFF
.,TRBJ2-7,TRBV28,.,TGTGCCAGCAGTTGGGAGCTCCACCGGGGGTACGAGCAGTACTTC,CASSWELHRGYEQYF
TRBD1,TRBJ1-2,TRBV28,.,TGTGCCAGCAGTAACAGGGGGCGCGCCTATGGCTACACCTTC,CASSNRGRAYGYTF
.,TRBJ2-7,TRBV27,.,TGTGCCAGCAGTCCTCAACCCACCCGGGCCAGAAGCTACGAGCAGTACTTC,CASSPQPTRARSYEQYF
.,TRBJ1-1,TRBV27,once,TGTGCCAGCAGTTCGGGACTCTTGAACACTGAAGCTTTCTTT,CASSSGLLNTEAFF
TRBD2,TRBJ2-1,TRBV2,.,TGTGCCAGCAGTGATGGGTTAGCGGGAGGGCGGTCGCAGTTCTTC,CASSDGLAGGRSQFF
.,TRBJ1-1,TRBV6-5,.,TGTGCCAGCAGTTACTCAGGGGGCACTGAAGCTTTCTTT,CASSYSGGTEAFF
.,TRBJ1-2,TRBV9,.,TGTGCCAGCAGAGATACAGGGAACTATGGCTACACCTTC,CASRDTGNYGYTF
.,TRBJ2-1,TRBV3-1/TRBV3-2,.,TGTGCCAGCAGCCAAGGCGGATACAATGAGCAGTTCTTC,CASSQGGYNEQFF
.,TRBJ1-1,TRBV19,.,TGTGCCAGTAGTATACGCACAGCCGCACGGGGGGCTTTCTTT,CASSIRTAARGAFF
.,TRBJ2-7,TRBV2,.,TGTGCCAGCAGGCGGGGAAGCTCCTACGAGCAGTACTTC,CASRRGSSYEQYF
.,TRBJ2-6,TRBV20-1,.,TGCAGTGCTAGTGCTGGGGCCAACGTCCTGACTTTC,CSASAGANVLTF
TRBD1,TRBJ2-7,TRBV6-2/TRBV6-3,.,TGTGCCAGCAGCAATCCGACAGGGAGATACGAGCAGTACTTC,CASSNPTGRYEQYF
.,TRBJ2-1,TRBV5-1,.,TGCGCCACCCGACCGCCACTCATCAATGAGCAGTTCTTC,CATRPPLINEQFF
.,TRBJ2-6,TRBV7-8,.,TGTGCCAGCAGCTCGTTTAACCGGGACTCAGCCTCTGGGGCCAACGTCCTGACTTTC,CASSSFNRDSASGANVLTF
TRBD2,TRBJ2-1,TRBV3-1/TRBV3-2,few,TGTGCCAGCACCTCCGGACTAGCGGGAGCGTCCTACAATGAGCAGTTCTTC,CASTSGLAGASYNEQFF
.,TRBJ2-7,TRBV9,.,TGTGCCAGCAGCGTAGCTATCGGGGGAAATTACGAGCAGTACTTC,CASSVAIGGNYEQYF
TRBD2,TRBJ2-2,TRBV6-4,.,TGTGCCAGCAGGGGGGGGGAGCCTAGCGGGACCTACACCGGGGAGCTGTTTTTT,CASRGGEPSGTYTGELFF
.,TRBJ1-2,TRBV5-4,.,TGTGCCAGCAGCTCGCCCGAGGCAGGCTATGGCTACACCTTC,CASSSPEAGYGYTF
.,TRBJ1-1,TRBV30,.,TGTGCCTGGACGGCGGGGGGCCGGCCAGGAGAAGCTTTCTTT,CAWTAGGRPGEAFF
TRBD2,TRBJ2-7,TRBV28,.,TGTGCCAGCAGTTTTAGACCGGGACTAGTCTACGAGCAGTACTTC,CASSFRPGLVYEQYF
.,TRBJ2-1,TRBV29-1,.,TGCAGCGTTGACAGGGGCGCGCTCAATGAGCAGTTCTTC,CSVDRGALNEQFF
TRBD1,TRBJ1-5,TRBV4-1,.,TGCGCCAGCAGCCCCCGGGACAGGGCGCCCAATCAGCCCCAGCATTTT,CASSPRDRAPNQPQHF
TRBD2,TRBJ2-7,TRBV11-2,.,TGTGCCAGCAGCTTAGATTTTGGGCGGGAGGGCTCCTACGAGCAGTACTTC,CASSLDFGREGSYEQYF